This T cell receptor beta chain originates from a study of patients and donors after allogeneic stem cell transplantation. TCRdb ran MiXCR on the RT-PCR reads and lists one entry per CDR3 protein. The repertoire includes approximately 140,000 distinct CDR3 sequences, about 40% of them detected once, and 40% to 55% sits in the top ten. In its sample, this clonotype was seen a few times. The sequencing sample was made of blood, either unsorted or a sorted T cell fraction (not recorded which). This receptor was taken from a human donor who was either an allogeneic HSCT recipient or a stem cell or donor lymphocyte infusion donor (not recorded which). It is not recorded whose cells these are; they may come from a transplant donor.

The CDR3: CASSWVPGQGETQYF. The CDR3 DNA reads TGTGCCAGCAGTTGGGTACCGGGACAGGGGGAGACCCAGTACTTC. The genes are TRBV12-3 or TRBV12-4 and TRBJ2-5; the match to TRBD1 covers 10 bases. The CDR3 has 15 residues. V lost 4 bases, J lost 5 bases, and 7 bases stayed unmatched.